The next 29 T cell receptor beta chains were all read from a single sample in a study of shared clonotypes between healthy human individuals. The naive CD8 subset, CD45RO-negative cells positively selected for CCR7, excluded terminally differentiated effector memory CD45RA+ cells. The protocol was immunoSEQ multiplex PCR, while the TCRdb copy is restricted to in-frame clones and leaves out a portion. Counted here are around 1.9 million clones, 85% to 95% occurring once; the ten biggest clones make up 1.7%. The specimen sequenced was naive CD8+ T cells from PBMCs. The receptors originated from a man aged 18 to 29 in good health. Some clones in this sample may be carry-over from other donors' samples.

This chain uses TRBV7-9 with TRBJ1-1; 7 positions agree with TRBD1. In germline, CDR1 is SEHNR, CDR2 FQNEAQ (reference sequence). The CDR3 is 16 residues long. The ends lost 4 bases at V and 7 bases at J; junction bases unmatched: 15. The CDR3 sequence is CASSSLTGSVGREAFF. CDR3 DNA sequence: TGTGCCAGCAGCTCCCTGACAGGGTCGGTAGGACGTGAAGCTTTCTTT. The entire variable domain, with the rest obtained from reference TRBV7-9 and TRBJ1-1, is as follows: DTGVSQNPRHKITKRGQNVTFRCDPISEHNRLYWYRQTLGQGPEFLTYFQNEAQLEKSRLLSDRFSAERPKGSFSTLEIQRTEQGDSAMYLCASSSLTGSVGREAFFGQGTRLTVV.

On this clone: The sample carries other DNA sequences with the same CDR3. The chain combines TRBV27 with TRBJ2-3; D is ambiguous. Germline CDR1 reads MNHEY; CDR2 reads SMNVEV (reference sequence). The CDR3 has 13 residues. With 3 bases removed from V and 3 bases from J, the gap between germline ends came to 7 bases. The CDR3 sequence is CASSLTRTDTQYF. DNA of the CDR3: TGTGCCAGCAGTTTGACTCGAACAGATACGCAGTATTTT.

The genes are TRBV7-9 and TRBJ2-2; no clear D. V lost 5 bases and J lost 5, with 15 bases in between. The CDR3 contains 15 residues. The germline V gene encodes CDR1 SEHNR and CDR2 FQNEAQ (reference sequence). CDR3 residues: CASSAASLVTGELFF. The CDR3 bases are TGTGCCAGCAGCGCAGCTTCCCTAGTTACCGGGGAGCTGTTTTTT.

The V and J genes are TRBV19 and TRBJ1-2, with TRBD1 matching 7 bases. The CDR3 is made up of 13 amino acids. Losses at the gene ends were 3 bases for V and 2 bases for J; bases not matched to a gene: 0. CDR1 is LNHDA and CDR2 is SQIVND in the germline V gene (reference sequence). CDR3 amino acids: CASSIRGNYGYTF. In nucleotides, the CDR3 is TGTGCCAGTAGTATCAGGGGGAACTATGGCTACACCTTC.

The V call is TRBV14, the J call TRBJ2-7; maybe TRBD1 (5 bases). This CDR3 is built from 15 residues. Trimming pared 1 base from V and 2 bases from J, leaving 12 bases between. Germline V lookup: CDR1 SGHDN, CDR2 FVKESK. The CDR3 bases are TGTGCCAGCAGCCAAGGGGGCACGGTACCCTACGAGCAGTACTTC. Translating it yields CASSQGGTVPYEQYF.

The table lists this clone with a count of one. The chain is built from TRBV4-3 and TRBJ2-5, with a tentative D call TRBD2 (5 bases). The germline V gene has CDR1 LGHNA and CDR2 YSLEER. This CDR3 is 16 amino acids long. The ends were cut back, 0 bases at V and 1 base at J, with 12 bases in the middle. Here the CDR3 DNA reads TGCGCCAGCAGCCAAGATTGGAGGAATCTCCAAGAGACCCAGTACTTC. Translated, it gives CASSQDWRNLQETQYF.

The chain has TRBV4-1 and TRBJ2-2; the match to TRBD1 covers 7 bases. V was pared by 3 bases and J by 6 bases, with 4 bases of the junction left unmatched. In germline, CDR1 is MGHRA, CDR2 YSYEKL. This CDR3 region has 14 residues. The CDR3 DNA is TGCGCCAGCAGCCATTGGACAGGAGCCGGGGAGCTGTTTTTT. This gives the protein CASSHWTGAGELFF.

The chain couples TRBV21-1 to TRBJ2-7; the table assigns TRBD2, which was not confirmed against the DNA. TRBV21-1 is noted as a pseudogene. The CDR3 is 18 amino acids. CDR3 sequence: CASSSHRMGLAGGYEQYF. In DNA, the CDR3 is TGTGCCAGCAGCTCTCACCGGATGGGACTAGCGGGAGGATACGAGCAGTACTTC.

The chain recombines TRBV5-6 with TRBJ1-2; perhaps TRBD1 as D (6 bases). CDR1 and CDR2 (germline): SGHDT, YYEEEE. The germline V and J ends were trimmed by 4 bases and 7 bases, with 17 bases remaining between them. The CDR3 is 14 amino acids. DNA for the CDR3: TGTGCCAGCAGCCCCTATCTACAGGGTGGTGGCTACACCTTC. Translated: CASSPYLQGGGYTF.

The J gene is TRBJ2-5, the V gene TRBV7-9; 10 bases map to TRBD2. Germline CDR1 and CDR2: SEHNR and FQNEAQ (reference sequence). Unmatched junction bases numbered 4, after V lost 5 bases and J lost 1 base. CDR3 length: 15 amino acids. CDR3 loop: CASSRGLAVQETQYF. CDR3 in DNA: TGTGCCAGCAGCCGCGGACTAGCGGTCCAAGAGACCCAGTACTTC.

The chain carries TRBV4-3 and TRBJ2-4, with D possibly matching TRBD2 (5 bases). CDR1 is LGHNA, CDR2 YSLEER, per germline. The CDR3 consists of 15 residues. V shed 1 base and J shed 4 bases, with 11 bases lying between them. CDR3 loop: CASSQVRGSKNIQYF. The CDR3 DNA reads TGCGCCAGCAGCCAAGTCCGGGGATCTAAAAACATTCAGTACTTC.

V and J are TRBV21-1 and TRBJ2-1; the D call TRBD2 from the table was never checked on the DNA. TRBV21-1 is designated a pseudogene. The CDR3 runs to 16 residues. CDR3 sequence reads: CASSKDGTSGRDEQFF. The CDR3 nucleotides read TGTGCCAGCAGCAAAGATGGGACTAGCGGGAGGGATGAGCAGTTCTTC.

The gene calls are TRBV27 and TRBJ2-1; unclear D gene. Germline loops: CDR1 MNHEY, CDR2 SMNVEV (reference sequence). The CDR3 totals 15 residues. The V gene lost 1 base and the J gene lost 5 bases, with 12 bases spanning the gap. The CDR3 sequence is CASSLLIDIDNEQFF. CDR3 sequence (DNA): TGTGCCAGCAGTTTATTAATAGACATCGACAATGAGCAGTTCTTC.

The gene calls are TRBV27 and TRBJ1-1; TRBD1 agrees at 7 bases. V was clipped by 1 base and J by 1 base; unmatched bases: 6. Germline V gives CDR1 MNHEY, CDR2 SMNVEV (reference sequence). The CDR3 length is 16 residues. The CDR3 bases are TGTGCCAGCAGTTTATTGGCAGGACAGGCGAACACTGAAGCTTTCTTT. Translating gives CASSLLAGQANTEAFF.

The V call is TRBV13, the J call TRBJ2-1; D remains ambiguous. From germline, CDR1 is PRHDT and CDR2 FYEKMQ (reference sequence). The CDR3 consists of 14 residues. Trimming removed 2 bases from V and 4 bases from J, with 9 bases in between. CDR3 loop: CASSLFVQYNEQFF. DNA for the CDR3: TGTGCCAGCAGCTTATTTGTACAGTACAATGAGCAGTTCTTC.

CDR3 nucleotide sequence: TGTGCCAGCAGCGCGACAGGGCAACCCTTTCTTTTGCAGTACTTC. Its translation is CASSATGQPFLLQYF. The chain links TRBV7-9 to TRBJ2-4; 7 bases match TRBD1. V was clipped by 5 bases and J by 13 bases; unmatched bases: 17. Germline V lookup: CDR1 SEHNR, CDR2 FQNEAQ (reference sequence). The CDR3 consists of 15 residues. Combining the CDR3 with reference TRBV7-9 and TRBJ2-4 gives the whole variable domain DTGVSQNPRHKITKRGQNVTFRCDPISEHNRLYWYRQTLGQGPEFLTYFQNEAQLEKSRLLSDRFSAERPKGSFSTLEIQRTEQGDSAMYLCASSATGQPFLLQYFGAGTRLSVL.

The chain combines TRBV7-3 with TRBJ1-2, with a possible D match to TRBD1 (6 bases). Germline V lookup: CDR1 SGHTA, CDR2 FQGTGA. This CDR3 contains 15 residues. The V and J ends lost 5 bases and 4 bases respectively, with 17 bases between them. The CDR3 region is CASSTLDRTPYGYTF. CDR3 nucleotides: TGTGCCAGCAGCACCCTCGACAGGACGCCCTATGGCTACACCTTC.

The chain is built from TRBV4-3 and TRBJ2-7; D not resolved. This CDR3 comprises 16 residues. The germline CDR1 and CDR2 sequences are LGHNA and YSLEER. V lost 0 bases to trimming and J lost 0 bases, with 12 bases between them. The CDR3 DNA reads TGCGCCAGCAGCCAAGATCATGTTCTTAGCTCCTACGAGCAGTACTTC. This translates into CASSQDHVLSSYEQYF.

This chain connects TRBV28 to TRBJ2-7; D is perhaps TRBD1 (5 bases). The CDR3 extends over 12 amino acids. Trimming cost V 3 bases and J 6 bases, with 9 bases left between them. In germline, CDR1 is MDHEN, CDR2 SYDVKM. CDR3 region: CASSFPGIEQYF. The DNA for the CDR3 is TGTGCCAGCAGTTTTCCAGGGATCGAGCAGTACTTC.

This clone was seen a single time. CDR3 nucleotides: TGTGCCAGTAGTACCTTAGCGGGAGCCCCCTACAATGAGCAGTTCTTC. Protein product: CASSTLAGAPYNEQFF. The chain combines TRBV19 with TRBJ2-1; 9 bases agree with TRBD2. This CDR3 is built from 16 residues. Looked up from germline, CDR1 is LNHDA and CDR2 is SQIVND (reference sequence). Germline trimming cut 4 bases from V and 2 bases from J; bases unmatched to any gene: 6. The full variable domain, its missing parts supplied by reference TRBV19 and TRBJ2-1, is DGGITQSPKYLFRKEGQNVTLSCEQNLNHDAMYWYRQDPGQGLRLIYYSQIVNDFQKGDIAEGYSVSREKKESFPLTVTSAQKNPTAFYLCASSTLAGAPYNEQFFGPGTRLTVL.

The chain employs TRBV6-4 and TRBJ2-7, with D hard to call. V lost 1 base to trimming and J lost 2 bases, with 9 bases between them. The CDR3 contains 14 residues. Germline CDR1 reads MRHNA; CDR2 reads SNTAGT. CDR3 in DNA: TGTGCCAGCAGTGACTTTGGAGTCCCCTACGAGCAGTACTTC. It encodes CASSDFGVPYEQYF.

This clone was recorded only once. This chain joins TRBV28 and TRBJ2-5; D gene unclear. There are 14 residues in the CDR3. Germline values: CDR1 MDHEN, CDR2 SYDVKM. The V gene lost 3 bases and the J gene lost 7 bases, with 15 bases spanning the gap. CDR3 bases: TGTGCCAGCAGTTTGGGTGATCCCGCCGGGACCCAGTACTTC. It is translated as CASSLGDPAGTQYF.

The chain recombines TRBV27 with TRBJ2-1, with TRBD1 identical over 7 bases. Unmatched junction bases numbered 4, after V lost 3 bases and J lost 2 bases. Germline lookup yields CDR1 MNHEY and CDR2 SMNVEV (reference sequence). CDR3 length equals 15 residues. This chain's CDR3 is CASSLRGQAYNEQFF. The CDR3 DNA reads TGTGCCAGCAGTTTGAGGGGGCAAGCCTACAATGAGCAGTTCTTC.

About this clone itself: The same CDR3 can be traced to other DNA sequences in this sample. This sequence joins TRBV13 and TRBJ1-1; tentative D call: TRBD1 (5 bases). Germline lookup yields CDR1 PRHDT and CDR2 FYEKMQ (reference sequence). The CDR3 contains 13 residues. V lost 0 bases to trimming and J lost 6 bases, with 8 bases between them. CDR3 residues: CASSLGRGAEAFF. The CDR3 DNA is TGTGCCAGCAGCTTAGGTAGAGGGGCTGAAGCTTTCTTT.

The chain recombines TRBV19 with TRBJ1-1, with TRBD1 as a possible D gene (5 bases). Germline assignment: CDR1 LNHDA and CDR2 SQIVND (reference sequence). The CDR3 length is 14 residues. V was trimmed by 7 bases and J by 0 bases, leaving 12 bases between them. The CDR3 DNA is TGTGCCAGTATCCGGACAACGATGAACACTGAAGCTTTCTTT. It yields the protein CASIRTTMNTEAFF.

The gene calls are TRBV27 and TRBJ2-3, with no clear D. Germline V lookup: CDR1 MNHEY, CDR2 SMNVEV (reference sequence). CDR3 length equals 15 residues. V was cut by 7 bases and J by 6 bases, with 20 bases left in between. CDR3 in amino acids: CASKRMAVPLDTQYF. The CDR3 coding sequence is TGTGCCAGCAAAAGGATGGCAGTCCCCCTTGATACGCAGTATTTT.

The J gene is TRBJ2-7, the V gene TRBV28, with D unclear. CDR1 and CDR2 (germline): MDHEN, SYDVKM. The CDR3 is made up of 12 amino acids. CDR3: CAASSRLYEQYF. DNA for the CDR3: TGTGCAGCCTCGTCCCGGCTCTACGAGCAGTACTTC.

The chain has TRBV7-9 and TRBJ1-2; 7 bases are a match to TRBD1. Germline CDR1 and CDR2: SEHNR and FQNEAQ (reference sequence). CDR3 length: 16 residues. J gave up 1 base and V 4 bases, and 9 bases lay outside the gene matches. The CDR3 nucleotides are TGTGCCAGCAGCTCTCACCCGACAGGGAGTAACTATGGCTACACCTTC. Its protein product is CASSSHPTGSNYGYTF. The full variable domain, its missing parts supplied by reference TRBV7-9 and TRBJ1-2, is DTGVSQNPRHKITKRGQNVTFRCDPISEHNRLYWYRQTLGQGPEFLTYFQNEAQLEKSRLLSDRFSAERPKGSFSTLEIQRTEQGDSAMYLCASSSHPTGSNYGYTFGSGTRLTVV.

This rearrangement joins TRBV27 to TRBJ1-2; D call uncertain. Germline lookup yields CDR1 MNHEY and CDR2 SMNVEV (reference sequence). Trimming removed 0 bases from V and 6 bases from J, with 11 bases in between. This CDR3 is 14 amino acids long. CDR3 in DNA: TGTGCCAGCAGTTTATCGCTGTTGGCGGATGGCTACACCTTC. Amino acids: CASSLSLLADGYTF.